The 26 T cell receptor beta chains below all came from one sample that was sequenced in a study of T cell responses to AZD1222 COVID-19 vaccine (dated by TCRdb to the early 2020s). Preparation of the library involved the immunoSEQ multiplex PCR assay. TCRdb limited this immuneACCESS table to in-frame rearrangements with V and J called. A share of clones is missing; checked studies link under half to unresolved V genes, and the rest is unexplained. This sample lists 100,000 to 150,000 clones; roughly 91% were detected once. The ten largest account for nearly 4.5% of the sample. Per the publication, the time point label means: baseline before first vaccination. The starting material was peripheral blood, obtained on day 0 of AZD1222 vaccination. The receptor set was obtained from an adult in good health.

This chain joins TRBV7-9 and TRBJ2-7, with TRBD1 as a possible D gene (5 bases). V gave up 4 bases and J gave up 2 bases, with 6 bases separating them. Germline CDR1 is SEHNR and CDR2 is FQNEAQ (reference sequence). The CDR3 has 12 amino acids. The DNA of the CDR3 is TGTGCCAGCAGCTCGACAGCCTACGAGCAGTACTTC. This sequence encodes CASSSTAYEQYF.

The chain is built from TRBV7-9 and TRBJ1-6, with TRBD1 as a possible D gene (5 bases). This CDR3 has 14 amino acids. Germline assignment: CDR1 SEHNR and CDR2 FQNEAQ (reference sequence). V lost 5 bases and J 6 bases, leaving 11 bases between the germline ends. CDR3 sequence reads: CASSQTGTNSPLHF. For the CDR3, the DNA is TGTGCCAGCAGCCAGACGGGGACTAATTCACCCCTCCACTTT.

The chain is built from TRBV7-2 and TRBJ2-3; 7 nucleotides match TRBD1. This CDR3 spans 13 amino acids. V shed 1 base and J 7 bases; nucleotides not matched to a gene: 2. Germline CDR1 and CDR2: SGHTA and FQGNSA. DNA of the CDR3: TGTGCCAGCAGCTTAGACAGGGGAAATACGCAGTATTTT. Protein: CASSLDRGNTQYF.

The rearrangement uses TRBV5-4 and TRBJ2-1; no clear D gene. Germline V lookup: CDR1 SGHNT, CDR2 YYREEE (reference sequence). With 1 base removed from V and 8 bases from J, the gap between germline ends came to 19 bases. CDR3 length equals 16 residues. DNA for the CDR3: TGTGCCAGCAGCTTGTTAGTACATCCGTCGTCCCATGAGCAGTTCTTC. Encoded protein: CASSLLVHPSSHEQFF.

This chain connects TRBV27 to TRBJ1-3; D uncertain. CDR1 is MNHEY and CDR2 is SMNVEV in the germline V gene (reference sequence). The CDR3 consists of 17 residues. Trimming removed 4 bases at V and 0 bases at J, with 16 bases between. Here the CDR3 DNA reads TGTGCCAGCAGTTCCTCCCCGTCAGTAAGCTCTGGAAACACCATATATTTT. It translates to CASSSSPSVSSGNTIYF.

This clone was picked up one time. V and J are TRBV19 and TRBJ2-7, with 7 positions matching TRBD2. Per the germline V gene, CDR1 is LNHDA and CDR2 is SQIVND (reference sequence). CDR3 length equals 14 residues. J lost 5 bases, V lost 9 bases, and 13 bases had no gene match. The CDR3 DNA sequence: TGTGCCAGCAAGCGGGGAGGGTCTAGCGACGAGCAGTACTTC. This sequence encodes CASKRGGSSDEQYF.

This chain uses TRBV7-6 with TRBJ1-6; D is ambiguous. Between the trimmed V and J ends, which lost 5 bases and 7 bases, there was a span of 18 bases. The CDR3 is 16 amino acids. CDR1 and CDR2 from the germline V gene are SGHVS and FNYEAQ. The DNA for the CDR3 is TGTGCCAGCAGCCCCCAGCCGCCAGGTTCGAATTCACCCCTCCACTTT. This gives the protein CASSPQPPGSNSPLHF.

About this clone: Other DNA sequences in this sample translate to the same CDR3. V gene TRBV6-5 combines with J gene TRBJ2-5; 11 bases align to TRBD1. Per the germline V gene, CDR1 is MNHEY and CDR2 is SVGAGI. The junction had 2 bases not matched to a gene; V was cut back by 0 bases and J by 5 bases. The CDR3 spans 15 residues. In DNA, the CDR3 is TGTGCCAGCAGTTACTCGGGACAGGGGGGGGAGACCCAGTACTTC. Amino acids: CASSYSGQGGETQYF.

There are a few counts of this clone. This chain joins TRBV28 and TRBJ1-5, with D possibly TRBD1 on 6 matching bases. Trimming pared 10 bases from V and 3 bases from J, leaving 16 bases between. Germline loops: CDR1 MDHEN, CDR2 SYDVKM. The CDR3 loop spans 14 amino acids. CDR3 DNA sequence: TGTGCCACCGAGGGATCGGGGGCCAATCAGCCCCAGCATTTT. It codes for CATEGSGANQPQHF.

The V call is TRBV19, the J call TRBJ1-5; 7 bases fit TRBD1. The CDR3 loop spans 18 amino acids. Trimming at V came to 6 bases and at J to 0 bases, leaving 14 bases not matched to a gene. Germline V gene data show CDR1 as LNHDA and CDR2 as SQIVND (reference sequence). DNA of the CDR3: TGTGCCAGTAGACCGGCCGGGACAGTGGCATATAGCAATCAGCCCCAGCATTTT. Protein: CASRPAGTVAYSNQPQHF.

The V and J genes are TRBV19 and TRBJ1-2; TRBD1 matches at 7 bases. J gave up 5 bases and V 0 bases, and 3 bases lay outside the gene matches. The CDR3 runs 14 residues. Germline loops: CDR1 LNHDA, CDR2 SQIVND (reference sequence). The CDR3 bases are TGTGCCAGTAGTATAGAGGACAGGCCTTATGGCTACACCTTC. Amino acid sequence: CASSIEDRPYGYTF.

Note on this clone: A junction boundary mismatches the germline segment, possibly from a read error. The chain combines TRBV14 with TRBJ1-3, with D possibly matching TRBD1 (5 bases). The CDR3 is made up of 15 amino acids. Germline V lookup: CDR1 SGHDN, CDR2 FVKESK. The CDR3 loop reads CARSPGRTSGNTIYF. As DNA, the CDR3 is TGTGCCAGGAGCCCGGGACGGACCTCTGGAAACACCATATATTTT.

The rearrangement joins TRBV19 to TRBJ2-5; the D gene is possibly TRBD1 (6 bases). The CDR3 runs 19 residues. Trimming took off 8 bases at V and 5 bases at J, with 33 bases between the two ends. From germline, CDR1 is LNHDA and CDR2 SQIVND (reference sequence). The CDR3 DNA follows: TGTGCCAGTGGCGTTAGGTCGGGACATTTTGGCGGCCTGGGGGAGACCCAGTACTTC. This codes for CASGVRSGHFGGLGETQYF.

The rearrangement links TRBV5-4 to TRBJ1-6; unclear D gene. Trimming removed 2 bases from V and 13 bases from J, with 13 bases in between. The CDR3 runs to 13 residues. Germline CDR1 is SGHNT and CDR2 is YYREEE (reference sequence). CDR3 DNA sequence: TGTGCCAGCAGCTTACGCGAACAAGGTCCCCTCCACTTT. The encoded protein is CASSLREQGPLHF.

The chain has TRBV19 and TRBJ1-4; TRBD1 is a possible D gene (5 bases). This CDR3 has 13 residues. V lost 4 bases to trimming and J lost 4 bases, with 7 bases between them. Germline-derived CDR1 and CDR2 are LNHDA and SQIVND (reference sequence). CDR3 region: CASSTDINEKLFF. The CDR3, as DNA: TGTGCCAGTAGTACGGACATTAATGAAAAACTGTTTTTT.

This clone was recorded once. The V and J genes are TRBV3-1 (or the pseudogene TRBV3-2) and TRBJ2-5; 8 nucleotides agree with TRBD1. J was trimmed by 1 base and V by 1 base; bases with no gene match: 17. Germline assignment: CDR1 LGHDT and CDR2 YNNKEL (reference sequence). The CDR3 loop spans 20 amino acids. CDR3 amino acids: CASSQVLQGVPPRRQETQYF. CDR3 DNA sequence: TGTGCCAGCAGCCAAGTATTACAGGGGGTCCCCCCGAGGCGCCAAGAGACCCAGTACTTC.

The J gene is TRBJ1-6, the V gene TRBV11-2, with unresolved D. The ends were cut back, 3 bases at V and 10 bases at J, with 10 bases in the middle. The CDR3 length is 13 residues. Germline V CDR1 and CDR2: SGHAT, FQNNGV. CDR3 sequence: CASSLENYSPLHF. The CDR3 DNA sequence: TGTGCCAGCAGCTTGGAGAACTACTCACCCCTCCACTTT.

V gene TRBV28 combines with J gene TRBJ1-1, with D possibly being TRBD1 (6 bases). Germline-derived CDR1 and CDR2 are MDHEN and SYDVKM. The V and J ends lost 6 bases and 1 base respectively, with 12 bases between them. This CDR3 contains 14 residues. The CDR3 loop is CASRPGGQNTEAFF. The CDR3 DNA is TGTGCCAGCAGGCCCGGGGGCCAGAACACTGAAGCTTTCTTT.

This clone was detected a few times. The V gene is TRBV11-2, the J gene TRBJ1-5; 8 bases map to TRBD1. V was pared by 5 bases and J by 0 bases, with 12 bases of the junction left unmatched. Germline V gene sequence: CDR1 SGHAT, CDR2 FQNNGV. The CDR3 loop spans 18 amino acids. For the CDR3, the DNA is TGTGCCAGCAGCCAAAGGGACAGGCCGATTGATAGCAATCAGCCCCAGCATTTT. It translates to CASSQRDRPIDSNQPQHF.

This chain links TRBV20-1 with TRBJ2-3, with TRBD1 matching 11 bases. The CDR3 has 14 amino acids. Germline-derived CDR1 and CDR2 are DFQATT and SNEGSKA (reference sequence). V dropped 3 bases and J dropped 4; count of bases not matched to a gene: 3. The DNA of the CDR3 is TGCAGTGCTAGTGGGGGACAGGGGGCAGATACGCAGTATTTT. Amino acids: CSASGGQGADTQYF.

This clone was seen only once. This chain connects TRBV4-1 to TRBJ1-5; TRBD1 agrees at 9 bases. V lost 3 bases and J lost 7; bases outside the gene matches: 13. From germline, CDR1 is MGHRA and CDR2 YSYEKL. This CDR3 spans 17 amino acids. DNA for the CDR3: TGCGCCAGCAGCCAGGGACAGGGCCAGGCCTTTTGGCAGCCCCAGCATTTT. As protein: CASSQGQGQAFWQPQHF.

V and J are TRBV4-2 and TRBJ1-2, with D unclear. Germline assignment: CDR1 LGHNA and CDR2 YNFKEQ. The CDR3 has 14 amino acids. The germline V and J ends were trimmed by 3 bases and 2 bases, with 10 bases remaining between them. CDR3 nucleotide sequence: TGTGCCAGCAGCCACATAGACGGGAACTATGGCTACACCTTC. Encoded protein: CASSHIDGNYGYTF.

The rearrangement links TRBV4-1 to TRBJ1-4; D uncertain. The CDR3 is made up of 17 amino acids. Per the germline V gene, CDR1 is MGHRA and CDR2 is YSYEKL. The V gene lost 1 base and the J gene lost 4 bases, with 16 bases spanning the gap. The CDR3 spells CASSQVGEVGSNEKLFF. The CDR3 DNA sequence: TGCGCCAGCAGCCAAGTGGGTGAGGTCGGTAGTAATGAAAAACTGTTTTTT.

Note on this clone: The sample holds other DNA sequences that translate to the same CDR3. CDR3 bases: TGTGCCAGCAGCTCAACAGGGGGCGGGCAGCCCCAGCATTTT. This gives the protein CASSSTGGGQPQHF. The V call is TRBV5-6, the J call TRBJ1-5, with 9 bases matching TRBD1. V dropped 3 bases and J dropped 7; count of bases not matched to a gene: 5. From germline, CDR1 is SGHDT and CDR2 YYEEEE. The CDR3 consists of 14 residues.

J is TRBJ2-7 and V is TRBV5-1, with 9 bases lining up with TRBD1. The V gene's germline CDR1 is SGHRS and CDR2 YFSETQ. The V segment lost 4 bases and the J segment 6 bases; nucleotides outside the gene matches: 17. CDR3 length equals 17 residues. Written as DNA, the CDR3 is TGCGCCAGCAGCCCCCCGGGCCCGGGACAGGGTGGATCCGAGCAGTACTTC. This sequence encodes CASSPPGPGQGGSEQYF. Based on the CDR3 plus reference TRBV5-1 and TRBJ2-7, the full variable domain is KAGVTQTPRYLIKTRGQQVTLSCSPISGHRSVSWYQQTPGQGLQFLFEYFSETQRNKGNFPGRFSGRQFSNSRSEMNVSTLELGDSALYLCASSPPGPGQGGSEQYFGPGTRLTVT.

This chain links TRBV5-4 with TRBJ1-2; 7 bases are a match to TRBD1. Germline V gives CDR1 SGHNT, CDR2 YYREEE (reference sequence). V lost 6 bases to trimming and J lost 4 bases; unmatched junction nucleotides: 12. CDR3 length: 15 residues. Here the CDR3 reads CASNTGGDSRYGYTF. For the CDR3, the DNA is TGTGCCAGCAACACAGGCGGGGACAGCCGCTATGGCTACACCTTC.